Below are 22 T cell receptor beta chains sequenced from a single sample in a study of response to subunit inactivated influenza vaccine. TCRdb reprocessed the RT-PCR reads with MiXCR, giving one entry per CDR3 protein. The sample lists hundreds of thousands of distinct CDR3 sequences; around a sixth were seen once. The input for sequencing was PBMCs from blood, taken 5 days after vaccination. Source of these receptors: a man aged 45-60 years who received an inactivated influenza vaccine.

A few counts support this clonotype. This CDR3 reads CASSPLGLAGAGEQFF. The CDR3 DNA follows: TGTGCCAGTAGTCCCCTAGGACTAGCGGGAGCTGGAGAGCAGTTCTTC. This chain uses TRBV19 with TRBJ2-1; 13 nucleotides line up with TRBD2. From germline, CDR1 is LNHDA and CDR2 SQIVND (reference sequence). The CDR3 is made up of 16 amino acids. V shed 5 bases, J shed 10 bases, and the junction held 11 bases outside the gene matches. Full variable domain (missing parts from reference TRBV19 and TRBJ2-1): DGGITQSPKYLFRKEGQNVTLSCEQNLNHDAMYWYRQDPGQGLRLIYYSQIVNDFQKGDIAEGYSVSREKKESFPLTVTSAQKNPTAFYLCASSPLGLAGAGEQFFGPGTRLTVL.

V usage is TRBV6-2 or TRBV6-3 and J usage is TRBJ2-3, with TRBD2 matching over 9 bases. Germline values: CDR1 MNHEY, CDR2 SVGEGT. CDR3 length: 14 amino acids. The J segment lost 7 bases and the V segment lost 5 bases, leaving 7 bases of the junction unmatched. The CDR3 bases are TGTGCCAGCAGTCTCGCGGGAGGGCCTAATACGCAGTATTTT. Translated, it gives CASSLAGGPNTQYF.

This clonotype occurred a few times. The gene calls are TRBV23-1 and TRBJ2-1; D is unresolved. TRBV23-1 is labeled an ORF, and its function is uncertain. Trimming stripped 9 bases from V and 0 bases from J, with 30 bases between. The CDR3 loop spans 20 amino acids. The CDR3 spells CARYRGQSTYCLSSYNEQFF. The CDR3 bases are TGCGCCAGATACCGAGGTCAGAGCACCTACTGTCTGAGCTCCTACAATGAGCAGTTCTTC.

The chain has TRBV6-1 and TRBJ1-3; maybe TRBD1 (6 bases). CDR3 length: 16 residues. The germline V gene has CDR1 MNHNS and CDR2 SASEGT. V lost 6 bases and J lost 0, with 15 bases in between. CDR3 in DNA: TGTGCCAGCAGCGATACAGGGAAACTCTCTGGAAACACCATATATTTT. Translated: CASSDTGKLSGNTIYF.

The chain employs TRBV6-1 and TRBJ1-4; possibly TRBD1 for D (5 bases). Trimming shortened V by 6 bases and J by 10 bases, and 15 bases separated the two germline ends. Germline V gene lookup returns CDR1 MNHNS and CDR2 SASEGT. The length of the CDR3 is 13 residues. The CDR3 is CASRRQRGGKLFF. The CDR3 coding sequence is TGTGCCAGCAGGCGCCAGCGGGGGGGAAAACTGTTTTTT.

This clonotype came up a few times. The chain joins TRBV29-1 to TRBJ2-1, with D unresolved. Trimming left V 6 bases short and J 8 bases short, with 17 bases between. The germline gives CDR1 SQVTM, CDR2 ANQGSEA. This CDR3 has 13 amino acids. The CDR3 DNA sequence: TGCAGCGTGCCTGTCCAGGCATACGATGAGCAGTTCTTC. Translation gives CSVPVQAYDEQFF.

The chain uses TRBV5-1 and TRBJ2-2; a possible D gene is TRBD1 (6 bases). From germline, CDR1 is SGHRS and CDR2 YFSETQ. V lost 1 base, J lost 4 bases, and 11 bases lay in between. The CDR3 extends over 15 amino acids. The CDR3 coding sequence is TGCGCCAGCAGCTTGAAACAGGGTGGCACCGGGGAGCTGTTTTTT. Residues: CASSLKQGGTGELFF.

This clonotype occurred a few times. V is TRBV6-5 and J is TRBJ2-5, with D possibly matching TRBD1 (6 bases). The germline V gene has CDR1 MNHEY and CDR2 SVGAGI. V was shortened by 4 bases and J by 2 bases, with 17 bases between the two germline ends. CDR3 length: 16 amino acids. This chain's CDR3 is CASSFSRGPVQETQYF. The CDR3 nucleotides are TGTGCCAGCAGTTTCTCCAGGGGCCCCGTACAAGAGACCCAGTACTTC.

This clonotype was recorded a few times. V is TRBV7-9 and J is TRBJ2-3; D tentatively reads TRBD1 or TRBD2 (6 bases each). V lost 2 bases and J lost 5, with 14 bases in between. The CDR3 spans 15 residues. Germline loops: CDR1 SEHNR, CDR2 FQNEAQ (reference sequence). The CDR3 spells CASSLSSGALDTQYF. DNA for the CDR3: TGTGCCAGCAGCTTATCGTCGGGGGCGTTAGATACGCAGTATTTT.

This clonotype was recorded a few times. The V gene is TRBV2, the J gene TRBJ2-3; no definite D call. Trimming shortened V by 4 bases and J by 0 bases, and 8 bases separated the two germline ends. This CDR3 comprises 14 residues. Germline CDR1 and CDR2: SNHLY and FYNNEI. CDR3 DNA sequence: TGTGCCAGCAGTGGGGTTTCTAGCACAGATACGCAGTATTTT. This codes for CASSGVSSTDTQYF.

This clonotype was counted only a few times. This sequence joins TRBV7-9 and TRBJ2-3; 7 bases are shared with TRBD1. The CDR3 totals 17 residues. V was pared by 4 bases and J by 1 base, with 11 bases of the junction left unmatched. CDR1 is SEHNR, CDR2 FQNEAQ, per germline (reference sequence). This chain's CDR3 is CASSYRGPGGRTDTQYF. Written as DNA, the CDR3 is TGTGCCAGCAGCTACCGCGGCCCAGGGGGTCGCACAGATACGCAGTATTTT.

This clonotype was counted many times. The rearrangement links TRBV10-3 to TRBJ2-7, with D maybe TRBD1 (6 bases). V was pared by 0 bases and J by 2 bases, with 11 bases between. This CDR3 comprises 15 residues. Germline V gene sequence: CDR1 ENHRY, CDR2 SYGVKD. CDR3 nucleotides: TGTGCCATCAGTGAGTCGGCAGGGGCAGCCTACGAGCAGTACTTC. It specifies CAISESAGAAYEQYF.

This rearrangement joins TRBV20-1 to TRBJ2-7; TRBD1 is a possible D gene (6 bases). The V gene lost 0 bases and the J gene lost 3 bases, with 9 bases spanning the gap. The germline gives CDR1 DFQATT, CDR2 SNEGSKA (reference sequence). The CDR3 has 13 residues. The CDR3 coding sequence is TGCAGTGCTAGAGACACGGACAGCTACGAGCAGTACTTC. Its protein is CSARDTDSYEQYF.

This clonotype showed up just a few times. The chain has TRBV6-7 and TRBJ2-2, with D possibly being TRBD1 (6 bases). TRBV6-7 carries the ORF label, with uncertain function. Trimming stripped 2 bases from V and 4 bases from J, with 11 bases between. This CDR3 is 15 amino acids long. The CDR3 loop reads CASSYVGRGTGELFF. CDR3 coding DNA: TGTGCCAGCAGTTACGTTGGCAGGGGCACCGGGGAGCTGTTTTTT.

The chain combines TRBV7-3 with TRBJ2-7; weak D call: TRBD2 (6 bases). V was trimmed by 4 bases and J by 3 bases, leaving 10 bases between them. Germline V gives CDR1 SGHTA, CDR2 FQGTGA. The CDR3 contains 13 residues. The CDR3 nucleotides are TGTGCCAGCAGCTCGGCGGAGGGCTACGAGCAGTACTTC. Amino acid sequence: CASSSAEGYEQYF.

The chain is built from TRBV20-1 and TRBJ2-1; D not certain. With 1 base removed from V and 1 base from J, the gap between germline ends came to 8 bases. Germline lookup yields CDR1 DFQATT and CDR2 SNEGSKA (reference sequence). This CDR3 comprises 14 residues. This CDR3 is CSARASRSYNEQFF. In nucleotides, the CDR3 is TGCAGTGCTAGAGCCTCTCGGTCCTACAATGAGCAGTTCTTC.

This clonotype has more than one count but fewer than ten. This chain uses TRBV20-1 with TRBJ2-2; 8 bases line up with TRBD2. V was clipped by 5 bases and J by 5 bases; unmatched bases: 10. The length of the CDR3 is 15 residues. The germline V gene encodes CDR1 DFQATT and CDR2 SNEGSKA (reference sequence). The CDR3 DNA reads TGCAGTGCTCAAGGGAGCGGGAGAGGGACCGGGGAGCTGTTTTTT. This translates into CSAQGSGRGTGELFF.

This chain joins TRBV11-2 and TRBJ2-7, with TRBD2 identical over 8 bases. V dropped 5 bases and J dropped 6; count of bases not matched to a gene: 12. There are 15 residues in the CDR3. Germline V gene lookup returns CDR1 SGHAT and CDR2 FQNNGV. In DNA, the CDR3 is TGTGCCAGCAGCCGGGAGGGGGGGAGGCGACTCGAGCAGTACTTC. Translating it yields CASSREGGRRLEQYF.

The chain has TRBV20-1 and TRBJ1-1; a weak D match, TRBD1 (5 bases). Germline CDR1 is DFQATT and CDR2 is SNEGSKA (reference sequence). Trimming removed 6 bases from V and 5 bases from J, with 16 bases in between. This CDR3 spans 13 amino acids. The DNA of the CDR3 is TGCAGTGCCGCGCGGGGGGTTAGGACTGAAGCTTTCTTT. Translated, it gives CSAARGVRTEAFF.

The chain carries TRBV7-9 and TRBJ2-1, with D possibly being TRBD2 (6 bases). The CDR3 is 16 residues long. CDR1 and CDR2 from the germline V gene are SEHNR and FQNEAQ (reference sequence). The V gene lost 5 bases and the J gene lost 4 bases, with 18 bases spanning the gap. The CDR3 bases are TGTGCCAGCAGCCCCCGCGGAGGGGTGGGTTACAATGAGCAGTTCTTC. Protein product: CASSPRGGVGYNEQFF.

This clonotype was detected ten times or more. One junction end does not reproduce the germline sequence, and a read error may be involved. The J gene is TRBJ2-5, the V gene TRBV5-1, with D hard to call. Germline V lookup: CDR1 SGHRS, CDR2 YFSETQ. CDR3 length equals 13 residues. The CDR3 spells CASSFSLQETQYF. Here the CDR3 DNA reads TGTGCCAGCAGTTTTTCCCTTCAAGAGACCCAGTACTTC.

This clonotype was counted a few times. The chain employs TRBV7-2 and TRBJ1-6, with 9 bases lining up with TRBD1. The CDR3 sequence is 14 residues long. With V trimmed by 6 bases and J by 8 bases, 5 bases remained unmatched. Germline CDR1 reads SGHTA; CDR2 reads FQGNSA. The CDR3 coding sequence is TGTGCCAGCAGAGGGACAGGGATGTATTCACCCCTCCACTTT. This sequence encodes CASRGTGMYSPLHF.